Each of the 10 T cell receptor beta chains below was sequenced from the same sample in a study of cytomegalovirus exposure and HLA in healthy donors. With 60 Vbeta and 13 Jbeta primers, the PCR was carried out. Sequenced by immunoSEQ multiplex PCR; TCRdb stores in-frame clones only, minus some. The data contain roughly 98,000 clones, roughly three quarters of them seen just once; the ten biggest clones take up 2% to 2.5%. Sequences were obtained from PBMCs. The receptors shown here come from a man aged 40-50 years in good health and CMV-seronegative.

The CDR3 sequence: CASSHEPGQGGQETQYF. CDR3 DNA: TGTGCCAGCAGTCACGAACCGGGACAGGGTGGCCAAGAGACCCAGTACTTC. V gene TRBV27 combines with J gene TRBJ2-5; 9 bases are shared with TRBD1. V was pared by 5 bases and J by 1 base, with 11 bases of the junction left unmatched. CDR1 is MNHEY, CDR2 SMNVEV, per germline (reference sequence). This CDR3 comprises 17 residues.

This chain links TRBV5-6 with TRBJ2-1; 12 bases map to TRBD2. The length of the CDR3 is 17 residues. V lost 2 bases and J lost 1; bases outside the gene matches: 4. The germline gives CDR1 SGHDT, CDR2 YYEEEE. The CDR3 coding sequence is TGTGCCAGCAGCTTCCTAGCGGGGGGGCGATCCTACAATGAGCAGTTCTTC. It specifies CASSFLAGGRSYNEQFF.

The V call is TRBV7-2, the J call TRBJ1-4; 9 positions agree with TRBD1. This CDR3 spans 15 amino acids. Germline CDR1 SGHTA, CDR2 FQGNSA. The V gene end was trimmed by 3 bases and the J gene end by 8 bases; junction bases not matched to a gene: 7. This CDR3 reads CASSFSGTGSEKLFF. CDR3 nucleotide sequence: TGTGCCAGCAGCTTTTCCGGGACAGGGTCGGAAAAACTGTTTTTT.

This clone was found a few times. V is TRBV14 and J is TRBJ2-2, with D possibly TRBD1 on 5 matching bases. The CDR3 runs 15 residues. The germline V gene has CDR1 SGHDN and CDR2 FVKESK. Trimming stripped 2 bases from V and 3 bases from J, with 10 bases between. The CDR3 DNA follows: TGTGCCAGCAGCCAAAGGACAAATGACACCGGGGAGCTGTTTTTT. Its protein product is CASSQRTNDTGELFF.

The chain recombines TRBV5-4 with TRBJ2-1; TRBD1 is a possible D gene (5 bases). Looked up from germline, CDR1 is SGHNT and CDR2 is YYREEE (reference sequence). V was trimmed by 0 bases and J by 4 bases, leaving 5 bases between them. The length of the CDR3 is 13 residues. The CDR3 DNA follows: TGTGCCAGCAGCTTGGGACAGTACAATGAGCAGTTCTTC. Translated, it gives CASSLGQYNEQFF.

The gene calls are TRBV6-5 and TRBJ1-2, with 8 bases that match TRBD1. The ends lost 5 bases at V and 3 bases at J; junction bases unmatched: 5. The CDR3 covers 14 residues. CDR1 MNHEY and CDR2 SVGAGI come from the germline V gene. The CDR3 nucleotides read TGTGCCAGCAGTCCGACAGGGGCCGACTATGGCTACACCTTC. This encodes CASSPTGADYGYTF.

The rearrangement uses TRBV6-1 and TRBJ2-2; 7 bases agree with TRBD2. V lost 7 bases and J lost 3; bases outside the gene matches: 2. The CDR3 has 13 amino acids. CDR1 MNHNS and CDR2 SASEGT come from the germline V gene. CDR3 protein: CASIAGDTGELFF. The CDR3 DNA is TGTGCCAGCATCGCGGGAGACACCGGGGAGCTGTTTTTT.

This sequence joins TRBV11-2 and TRBJ2-7; D call uncertain. Germline V CDR1 and CDR2: SGHAT, FQNNGV. V dropped 5 bases and J dropped 6 bases, with 8 bases sitting between them. The CDR3 is 11 amino acids. CDR3 nucleotide sequence: TGTGCCAGCAGCCCTATTGGCGAGCAGTACTTC. This sequence encodes CASSPIGEQYF. Together with reference TRBV11-2 and TRBJ2-7, the CDR3 gives the full variable domain: EAGVAQSPRYKIIEKRQSVAFWCNPISGHATLYWYQQILGQGPKLLIQFQNNGVVDDSQLPKDRFSAERLKGVDSTLKIQPAKLEDSAVYLCASSPIGEQYFGPGTRLTVT.

The chain has TRBV7-2 and TRBJ1-1; D is unclear. The V and J ends lost 6 bases and 4 bases respectively, with 12 bases between them. Germline CDR1 reads SGHTA; CDR2 reads FQGNSA. The CDR3 covers 13 residues. The CDR3, as DNA: TGTGCCAGCAGTAGCACTGTTGGCACTGAAGCTTTCTTT. As protein: CASSSTVGTEAFF.

The chain joins TRBV6-5 to TRBJ2-1; 7 bases align to TRBD1. V dropped 5 bases and J dropped 9; count of bases not matched to a gene: 7. Germline lookup yields CDR1 MNHEY and CDR2 SVGAGI. The CDR3 sequence is 13 residues long. In nucleotides, the CDR3 is TGTGCCAGCAGTAATCGACAGGGCGGTGAGCAGTTCTTC. As protein: CASSNRQGGEQFF.